This record concerns one T cell receptor (beta chain) sequence. The data originate from a study of blood T cells in healthy people across ages. Isolating PBMCs gave at least 6 million of these cells per sample. The second PCR ran roughly 7 to 12 cycles with a sample-barcoded 5' primer and J-beta primers. TCRdb itself ran the 5' RACE reads through MiXCR, one entry per CDR3 protein. This sample has about 680,000 distinct CDR3 sequences, with around 45% found just once. The V segment lost 8 bases and the J segment 0 bases; nucleotides outside the gene matches: 4. The length of the CDR3 is 15 residues. This receptor was taken from a woman aged 55 to 70 in good health. Sequenced: blood. The rearrangement links TRBV12-3 or TRBV12-4 to TRBJ2-2; 9 bases line up with TRBD2. The CDR3, as DNA: TGTGCCAGCCGCGGGGGGGAGTCGAACACCGGGGAGCTGTTTTTT. Encoded protein: CASRGGESNTGELFF.